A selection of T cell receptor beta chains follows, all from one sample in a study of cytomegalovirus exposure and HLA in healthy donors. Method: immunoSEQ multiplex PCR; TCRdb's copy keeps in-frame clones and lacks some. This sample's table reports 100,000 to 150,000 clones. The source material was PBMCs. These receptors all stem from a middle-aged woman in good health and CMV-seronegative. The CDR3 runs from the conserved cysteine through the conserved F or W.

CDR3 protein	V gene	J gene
CASSQTRTGRMETQYF	TRBV11-3	TRBJ2-5
CASSLTAGGHTF	TRBV7-9	TRBJ1-2
CASSLGPGGLRETQYF	TRBV7-6	TRBJ2-5
CASKAGGSDEQFF	TRBV6-5	TRBJ2-1
CASSTGTDTQYF	TRBV27	TRBJ2-3
CASSPHRVFYGYTF	TRBV27	TRBJ1-2
CASSTSGVGHEKLFF	TRBV6-6	TRBJ1-4
CASSRQGNTEAFF	TRBV18	TRBJ1-1
CASSVAWATTNEKLFF	TRBV9	TRBJ1-4
CASSVGGTSHEQYF	TRBV9	TRBJ2-7
CASSYGGGGSLDQYF	TRBV6-6	TRBJ2-3
CASAPTSGVRETQYF	TRBV9	TRBJ2-5
CASSLGQGARGYTF	TRBV7-8	TRBJ1-2